This TCR beta chain derives from a study of blood T cell repertoires in COVID-19. CDR3 length: 13 amino acids. Per the germline V gene, CDR1 is SGHKS and CDR2 is YYEKEE (reference sequence). Losses at the gene ends were 2 bases for V and 7 bases for J; bases not matched to a gene: 5. Measured with immunoSEQ multiplex PCR; TCRdb has only the in-frame clones, and not every one. Here the sample spans around 95,000 clones, just under 85% being singletons. This sequence joins TRBV5-5 and TRBJ1-2; TRBD1 matches at 7 bases. The clonotype comes from a man aged 45-65 years with active or convalescent COVID-19. The sequencing input was peripheral blood. CDR3 bases: TGTGCCAGCAGCTTCCGGGACAGTCGTGGCTACACCTTC. It specifies CASSFRDSRGYTF.